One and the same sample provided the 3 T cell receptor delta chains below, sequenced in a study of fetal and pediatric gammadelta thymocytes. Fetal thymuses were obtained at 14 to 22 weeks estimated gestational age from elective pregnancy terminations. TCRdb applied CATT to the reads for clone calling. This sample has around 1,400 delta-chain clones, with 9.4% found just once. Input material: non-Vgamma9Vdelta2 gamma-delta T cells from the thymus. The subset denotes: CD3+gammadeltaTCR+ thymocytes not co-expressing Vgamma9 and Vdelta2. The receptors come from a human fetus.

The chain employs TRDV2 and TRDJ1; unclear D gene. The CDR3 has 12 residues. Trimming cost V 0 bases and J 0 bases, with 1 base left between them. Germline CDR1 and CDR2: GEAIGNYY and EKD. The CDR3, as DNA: TGTGCCTGTGACACCGACACCGATAAACTCATCTTT. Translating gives CACDTDTDKLIF.

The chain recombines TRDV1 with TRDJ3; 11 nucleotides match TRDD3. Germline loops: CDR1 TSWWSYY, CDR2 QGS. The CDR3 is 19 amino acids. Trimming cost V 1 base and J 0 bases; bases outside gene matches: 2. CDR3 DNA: TGTGCTCTTGGGGAACACTGGGGGATATGCTCCTGGGACACCCGACAGATGTTTTTC. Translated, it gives CALGEHWGICSWDTRQMFF.

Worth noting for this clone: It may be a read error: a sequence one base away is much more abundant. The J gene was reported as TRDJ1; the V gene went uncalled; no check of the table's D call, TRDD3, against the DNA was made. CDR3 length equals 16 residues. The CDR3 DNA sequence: TGTGCTCTTGGGGAACGTACTGGGGGATACATCGATAAACTCATCTTT. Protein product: CALGERTGGYIDKLIF.